Sequencing of this T cell receptor (beta chain) was carried out in a study of control samples from healthy donors and cancer patients. Sequencing was performed with immunoSEQ multiplex PCR; in TCRdb, only in-frame clones are kept and a portion is missing. The table lists 100,000 to 150,000 clones, over 85% of them singletons, with around 3.6% in the top ten. The CDR3 loop spans 13 amino acids. Germline CDR1 is LGHDT and CDR2 is YNNKEL (reference sequence). V was shortened by 2 bases and J by 5 bases, with 6 bases between the two germline ends. This clonotype was obtained from a man aged 25 to 40 in good health. The chain couples TRBV3-1 (or the pseudogene TRBV3-2) to TRBJ2-2, with D maybe TRBD1 (6 bases). Sequencing input: blood. The CDR3 DNA reads TGTGCCAGCAGCCAACAGGGGACCGGGGAGCTGTTTTTT. This encodes CASSQQGTGELFF.